The sequence of this TCR beta chain was determined in a study of memory CD4+ T cells and cytomegalovirus serostatus. Findings and limits, study-wide: CD4+ memory repertoires contained about 40% of the roughly 160 reported CMV TCRbeta sequences.

Single viable CD3+CD4+CD8-CD45RO+ cells were sorted as the memory CD4+ T cells. Here immunoSEQ multiplex PCR was the method, and the copy in TCRdb shows in-frame clones only, minus some. This sample has 50,000 or so clones; approximately 83% occur once, and the top ten carry approximately 0.55%. V lost 5 bases to trimming and J lost 5 bases; unmatched junction nucleotides: 10. Germline CDR1 SEHNR, CDR2 FQNEAQ (reference sequence). This CDR3 comprises 16 residues. With respect to this clone: Antigen unknown.

Material: memory CD4+ T cells from blood. The TCR was taken from an adult in good health and CMV-seronegative. The rearrangement links TRBV7-9 to TRBJ1-2; 11 nucleotides match TRBD1. Here the CDR3 reads CASSLDVGTGGYGYTF. DNA of the CDR3: TGTGCCAGCAGCCTGGACGTGGGGACAGGGGGTTATGGCTACACCTTC.